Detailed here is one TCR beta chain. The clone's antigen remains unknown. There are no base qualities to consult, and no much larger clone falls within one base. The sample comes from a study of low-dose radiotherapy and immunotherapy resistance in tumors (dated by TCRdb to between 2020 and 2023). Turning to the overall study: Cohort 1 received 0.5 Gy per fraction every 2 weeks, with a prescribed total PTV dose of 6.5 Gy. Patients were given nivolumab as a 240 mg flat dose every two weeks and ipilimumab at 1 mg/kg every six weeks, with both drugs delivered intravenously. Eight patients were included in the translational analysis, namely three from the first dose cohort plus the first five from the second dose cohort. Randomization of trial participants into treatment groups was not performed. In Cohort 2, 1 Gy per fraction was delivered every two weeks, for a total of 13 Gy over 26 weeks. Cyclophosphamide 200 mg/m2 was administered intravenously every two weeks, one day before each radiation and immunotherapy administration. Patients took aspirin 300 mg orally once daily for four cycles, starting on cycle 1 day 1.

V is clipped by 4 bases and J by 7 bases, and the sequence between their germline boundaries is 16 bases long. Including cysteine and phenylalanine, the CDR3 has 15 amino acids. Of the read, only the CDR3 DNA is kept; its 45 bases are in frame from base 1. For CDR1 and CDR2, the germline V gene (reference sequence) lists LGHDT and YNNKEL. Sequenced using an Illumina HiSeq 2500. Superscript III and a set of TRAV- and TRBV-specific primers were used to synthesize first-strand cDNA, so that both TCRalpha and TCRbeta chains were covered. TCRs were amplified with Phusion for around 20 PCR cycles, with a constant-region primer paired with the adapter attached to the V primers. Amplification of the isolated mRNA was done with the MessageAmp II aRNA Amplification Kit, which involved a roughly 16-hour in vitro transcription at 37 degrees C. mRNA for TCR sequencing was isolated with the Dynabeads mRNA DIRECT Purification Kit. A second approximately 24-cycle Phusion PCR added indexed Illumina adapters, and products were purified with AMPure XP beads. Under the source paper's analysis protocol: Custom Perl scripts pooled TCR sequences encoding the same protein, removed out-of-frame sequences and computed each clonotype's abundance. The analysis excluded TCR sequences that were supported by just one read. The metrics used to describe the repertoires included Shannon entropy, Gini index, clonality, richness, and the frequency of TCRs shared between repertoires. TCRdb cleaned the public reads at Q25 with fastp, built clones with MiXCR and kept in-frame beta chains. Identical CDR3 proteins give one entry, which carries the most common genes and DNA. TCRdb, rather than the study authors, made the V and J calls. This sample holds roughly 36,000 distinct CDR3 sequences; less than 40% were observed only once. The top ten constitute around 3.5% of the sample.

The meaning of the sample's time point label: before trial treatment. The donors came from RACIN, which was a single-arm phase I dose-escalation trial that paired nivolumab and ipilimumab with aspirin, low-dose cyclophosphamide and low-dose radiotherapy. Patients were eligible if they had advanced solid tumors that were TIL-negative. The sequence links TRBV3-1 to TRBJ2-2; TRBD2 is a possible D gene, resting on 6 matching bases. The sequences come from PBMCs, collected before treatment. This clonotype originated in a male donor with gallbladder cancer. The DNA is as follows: TGTGCCAGCAGCCGACTAGTAGGGTTAGTCGGGGAGCTGTTTTTT. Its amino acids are CASSRLVGLVGELFF.